The rows below give T cell receptor beta chains drawn from one sample of a study of T cells in Graves' hyperthyroidism and ophthalmopathy. TCRdb reprocessed the multiplex PCR reads with MiXCR, giving one entry per CDR3 protein. This repertoire shows 700,000 or so distinct CDR3 sequences, about a sixth found once; its top ten account for roughly 8%. Material for sequencing was blood. Every receptor here comes from a man younger than 30 with Graves' hyperthyroidism. Both conserved end residues are part of each CDR3. Each record gives: J gene, clone size, V gene, CDR3 length, D gene, CDR3 protein, CDR3 DNA. D genes are given only for firm matches. Size is stated for part of the rows, as once, few or many counts, or as a class when the clone is expanded.

J gene: TRBJ1-2
clone size: -
V gene: TRBV5-1
CDR3 length: 16
D gene: -
CDR3 protein: CASSLGGRGLRYGYTF
CDR3 DNA: TGCGCCAGCAGCTTGGGAGGCCGGGGACTCCGCTATGGCTACACCTTC

J gene: TRBJ1-1
clone size: many
V gene: TRBV24-1
CDR3 length: 16
D gene: -
CDR3 protein: CATSDSRRGMNTEAFF
CDR3 DNA: TGTGCCACCAGTGACTCTCGTCGAGGTATGAACACTGAAGCTTTCTTT

J gene: TRBJ2-2
clone size: -
V gene: TRBV6-9
CDR3 length: 23
D gene: TRBD2
CDR3 protein: CASSYFSMFGLAEDKLNTGELFF
CDR3 DNA: TGTGCCAGCAGTTACTTTTCGATGTTCGGACTAGCGGAGGATAAGTTGAACACCGGGGAGCTGTTTTTT

J gene: TRBJ2-1
clone size: -
V gene: TRBV28
CDR3 length: 16
D gene: TRBD2
CDR3 protein: CASSPGPGLPNNEQFF
CDR3 DNA: TGTGCCAGCAGTCCGGGACCGGGACTACCGAACAATGAGCAGTTCTTC

J gene: TRBJ2-1
clone size: few
V gene: TRBV20-1
CDR3 length: 16
D gene: TRBD2
CDR3 protein: CSALIPGLADYNEQFF
CDR3 DNA: TGCAGTGCTCTCATTCCGGGACTAGCGGATTACAATGAGCAGTTCTTC

J gene: TRBJ1-6
clone size: few
V gene: TRBV6-1
CDR3 length: 16
D gene: -
CDR3 protein: CASSDPRAGTWSPLHF
CDR3 DNA: TGTGCCAGCAGTGACCCGAGGGCAGGGACTTGGTCACCCCTCCACTTT

J gene: TRBJ2-2
clone size: -
V gene: TRBV24-1
CDR3 length: 18
D gene: -
CDR3 protein: CATSSTFNNHRNTGELFF
CDR3 DNA: TGTGCCACCAGTTCAACTTTTAACAATCACAGGAACACCGGGGAGCTGTTTTTT

J gene: TRBJ2-3
clone size: many
V gene: TRBV20-1
CDR3 length: 14
D gene: -
CDR3 protein: CSAGPAHTTDTQYF
CDR3 DNA: TGCAGTGCTGGCCCCGCTCACACCACAGATACGCAGTATTTT

J gene: TRBJ2-7
clone size: few
V gene: TRBV5-6
CDR3 length: 17
D gene: TRBD1
CDR3 protein: CASSAHRDRGGGYEQYF
CDR3 DNA: TGTGCCAGCAGCGCCCACCGGGACAGGGGTGGGGGATACGAGCAGTACTTC

J gene: TRBJ2-1
clone size: many
V gene: TRBV27
CDR3 length: 13
D gene: TRBD2
CDR3 protein: CASKASGLNEQFF
CDR3 DNA: TGTGCCAGCAAAGCTAGCGGGCTCAATGAGCAGTTCTTC

J gene: TRBJ2-7
clone size: -
V gene: TRBV27
CDR3 length: 13
D gene: TRBD1
CDR3 protein: CASRATGFYEQYF
CDR3 DNA: TGTGCCAGCAGGGCGACAGGGTTCTACGAGCAGTACTTC

J gene: TRBJ2-3
clone size: -
V gene: TRBV27
CDR3 length: 14
D gene: -
CDR3 protein: CASSDLAGDDTQYF
CDR3 DNA: TGTGCCAGCAGTGATTTGGCAGGTGACGATACGCAGTATTTT

J gene: TRBJ2-1
clone size: -
V gene: TRBV28
CDR3 length: 14
D gene: TRBD2
CDR3 protein: CASSGRARYNEQFF
CDR3 DNA: TGTGCCAGCAGCGGGAGGGCGAGATACAATGAGCAGTTCTTC

J gene: TRBJ1-5
clone size: -
V gene: TRBV29-1
CDR3 length: 13
D gene: -
CDR3 protein: CSVGAGSQGPQHF
CDR3 DNA: TGCAGCGTTGGAGCGGGGTCGCAGGGGCCCCAGCATTTT

J gene: TRBJ2-5
clone size: many
V gene: TRBV12-3/TRBV12-4
CDR3 length: 19
D gene: TRBD2
CDR3 protein: CASSLRGGGLAAHEGTQYF
CDR3 DNA: TGTGCCAGCAGTTTGAGGGGAGGAGGACTAGCGGCCCACGAAGGGACCCAGTACTTC

J gene: TRBJ2-5
clone size: -
V gene: TRBV11-3
CDR3 length: 12
D gene: -
CDR3 protein: CATEGPQETQYF
CDR3 DNA: TGTGCCACCGAAGGTCCCCAAGAGACCCAGTACTTC

J gene: TRBJ2-5
clone size: few
V gene: TRBV11-2
CDR3 length: 17
D gene: TRBD2
CDR3 protein: CASSSGLAVLPKETQYF
CDR3 DNA: TGTGCCAGCAGCTCTGGACTAGCGGTCTTACCGAAAGAGACCCAGTACTTC

J gene: TRBJ2-7
clone size: -
V gene: TRBV7-9
CDR3 length: 14
D gene: -
CDR3 protein: CASRSGGAGREQYF
CDR3 DNA: TGTGCCAGCAGATCAGGCGGGGCAGGTAGAGAGCAGTACTTC

J gene: TRBJ2-3
clone size: many
V gene: TRBV7-3
CDR3 length: 15
D gene: TRBD2
CDR3 protein: CASSAGLALVDTQYF
CDR3 DNA: TGTGCCAGCAGCGCCGGACTAGCCTTGGTAGATACGCAGTATTTT

J gene: TRBJ2-1
clone size: many
V gene: TRBV20-1
CDR3 length: 14
D gene: -
CDR3 protein: CSAPGTPGVDEQFF
CDR3 DNA: TGCAGTGCCCCCGGGACCCCGGGGGTGGATGAGCAGTTCTTC

J gene: TRBJ2-1
clone size: -
V gene: TRBV7-2
CDR3 length: 14
D gene: -
CDR3 protein: CASSLTGSSNEQFF
CDR3 DNA: TGTGCCAGCAGCCTCACCGGGAGTAGTAATGAGCAGTTCTTC

J gene: TRBJ1-5
clone size: -
V gene: TRBV6-1
CDR3 length: 16
D gene: -
CDR3 protein: CASSEGNVYSNQPQHF
CDR3 DNA: TGTGCCAGCAGTGAAGGGAATGTGTATAGCAATCAGCCCCAGCATTTT

J gene: TRBJ2-7
clone size: many
V gene: TRBV7-9
CDR3 length: 13
D gene: -
CDR3 protein: CASNVGQSHEQYF
CDR3 DNA: TGTGCCAGCAACGTTGGGCAGAGCCACGAGCAGTACTTC

J gene: TRBJ2-1
clone size: -
V gene: TRBV24-1
CDR3 length: 13
D gene: -
CDR3 protein: CATSDLVGNEQFF
CDR3 DNA: TGTGCCACCAGTGATCTTGTAGGAAATGAGCAGTTCTTC

J gene: TRBJ2-1
clone size: many
V gene: TRBV18
CDR3 length: 16
D gene: -
CDR3 protein: CASSRTRSSSYNEQFF
CDR3 DNA: TGTGCCAGCTCTAGGACGCGCTCCAGTTCCTACAATGAGCAGTTCTTC

J gene: TRBJ2-5
clone size: many
V gene: TRBV12-3/TRBV12-4
CDR3 length: 14
D gene: -
CDR3 protein: CASSPRELGETQYF
CDR3 DNA: TGTGCCAGCAGTCCTCGGGAGTTGGGAGAGACCCAGTACTTC

J gene: TRBJ2-7
clone size: many
V gene: TRBV12-3/TRBV12-4
CDR3 length: 13
D gene: -
CDR3 protein: CASTRDGSYEQYF
CDR3 DNA: TGTGCCAGCACTCGGGACGGATCCTACGAGCAGTACTTC

J gene: TRBJ2-5
clone size: many
V gene: TRBV12-3/TRBV12-4
CDR3 length: 13
D gene: -
CDR3 protein: CASSSTRKETQYF
CDR3 DNA: TGTGCCAGCAGTTCGACTAGAAAAGAGACCCAGTACTTC

J gene: TRBJ2-7
clone size: -
V gene: TRBV18
CDR3 length: 14
D gene: -
CDR3 protein: CASSPNLAFFEQYF
CDR3 DNA: TGTGCCAGCTCACCAAACTTGGCGTTCTTCGAGCAGTACTTC

J gene: TRBJ1-1
clone size: many
V gene: TRBV11-2
CDR3 length: 15
D gene: TRBD1
CDR3 protein: CASSSWTGRNTEAFF
CDR3 DNA: TGTGCCAGCAGCTCTTGGACAGGGCGGAACACTGAAGCTTTCTTT

J gene: TRBJ1-2
clone size: -
V gene: TRBV7-9
CDR3 length: 13
D gene: -
CDR3 protein: CASSLGLVYGYTF
CDR3 DNA: TGTGCCAGCAGCTTAGGTCTGGTCTATGGCTACACCTTC

J gene: TRBJ1-2
clone size: few
V gene: TRBV13
CDR3 length: 12
D gene: -
CDR3 protein: CASSSRAYGYTF
CDR3 DNA: TGTGCCAGCAGCTCACGGGCCTATGGCTACACCTTC

J gene: TRBJ1-1
clone size: -
V gene: TRBV7-9
CDR3 length: 14
D gene: TRBD1
CDR3 protein: CASTRGAVNTEAFF
CDR3 DNA: TGTGCCAGCACCAGGGGGGCCGTTAACACTGAAGCTTTCTTT